Described below is a single T cell receptor (beta chain) sequence and its context. What this receptor recognizes is not known. No much larger clone is present one base from it, and per-base qualities are unavailable. Participants in the prospective study were aged roughly 18 to 100 years, lived in 20 to 25 United States geographic areas, and enrolled through a virtual design. To assign participants to cohorts, the prospective study relied on clinical history that participants themselves reported in a screening survey and a study questionnaire. Mobile phlebotomists in the prospective study collected whole blood, serum and a nasopharyngeal or oropharyngeal swab from every participant. Additional blood draws and questionnaires over an approximately two-month period could optionally be provided by prospective study participants. Prospective study blood samples were shipped either frozen or at room temperature before DNA extraction.

The data derive from a study of blood T cell repertoires in COVID-19 (dated by TCRdb to 2020 to 2021). Describing the broader study: ImmuneRACE Cohort 3 recovered participants were defined by two consecutive negative NP/OP PCR tests, healthcare professional clearance, or symptom resolution. The repertoires were released in a freely available public database intended as a resource for research on the immune response to SARS-CoV-2. The prospective study material was composed of cDNA or gDNA derived from T cells, B-cell-depleted T cells, or PBMCs. The samples were drawn from two sources: the first 160 participants of the ongoing ImmuneRACE study, and 1,254 subjects contributed by 6 global collaborators. Where available, HLA class I and class II types were taken from metadata supplied by the sample provider and were not determined by assay-based typing. The collaborator samples originated in the United States, Italy and Spain and spanned the acute and convalescent phases of COVID-19. Subjects who had been exposed to COVID-19, were actively infected with it, or had recovered from it provided the deeply sampled blood TCRbeta repertoires that made up the dataset. A de-identified subject ID, COVID-19 status, age in years and sex were almost always included in the sample metadata. Study-wide findings and limitations: How much clinical and demographic metadata was included differed by source and by participant, and the metadata was provided uncurated.

From the germline V gene, CDR1 is SGHTA and CDR2 is FQGTGA. For this chain, trimming is 4 bases at the V end and 9 bases at the J end, and the number of junction bases without a gene match is 7. The cysteine opens and the phenylalanine closes a CDR3 of 15 amino acids. The entry retains the CDR3 DNA only, 45 bases that are in frame from base 1. TCRbeta CDR3 regions were amplified from genomic DNA by means of the immunoSEQ Assay, a bias-controlled multiplex PCR. As for the original processing: Nucleated cell counts per sample were estimated from amplification of reference gene primers within the assay. Sequence reads were collapsed and filtered to measure the absolute abundance of every unique TCRbeta CDR3 rearrangement. For each sample, productive Simpson clonality was calculated by taking the square root of Simpson's diversity index across productive rearrangements. TCRdb obtained this table from immuneACCESS and retained in-frame rearrangements with V and J assigned. These tables miss some clones; where compared with another copy, unresolved V genes account for less than half of the shortfall, and the remainder is unexplained. V, J and clone size reflect that table, while D and trimming were determined from the DNA. The sample contains roughly 230,000 clones, around 90% of them found a single time. Around 7% of the sample rests with the top ten.

The clonotype comes from a man aged 25 to 40 in a cohort exposed to, infected with or recovered from COVID-19 (not recorded which). Sequencing input: PBMCs or T cells enriched from blood (not recorded which). The chain couples TRBV7-3 to TRBJ2-1; 12 bases in the middle match TRBD2. The DNA sequence is given as TGTGCCAGCAGCTCCTCTTCTAGCGGGAGGGGTGAGCAGTTCTTC. It is translated as CASSSSSSGRGEQFF.